These 2 T cell receptor beta chains came from one sample sequenced in a study of blood T cell repertoires in COVID-19. The assay was immunoSEQ multiplex PCR, and TCRdb's table has in-frame clones only and misses some. The sample includes some 150,000 clones, approximately 80% of them seen just once. The sample taken for sequencing was peripheral blood. The receptors derive from a man in his 60s with active or convalescent COVID-19.

This chain joins TRBV19 and TRBJ1-1; D may be TRBD1 (6 bases). This CDR3 has 13 residues. V shed 5 bases and J shed 10 bases, with 17 bases lying between them. From germline, CDR1 is LNHDA and CDR2 SQIVND (reference sequence). CDR3 sequence reads: CASSLTGLRGAFF. The CDR3 nucleotides read TGTGCCAGTAGTTTAACAGGGCTGAGGGGAGCTTTCTTT. The variable domain in full, with the rest retrieved from reference TRBV19 and TRBJ1-1, is DGGITQSPKYLFRKEGQNVTLSCEQNLNHDAMYWYRQDPGQGLRLIYYSQIVNDFQKGDIAEGYSVSREKKESFPLTVTSAQKNPTAFYLCASSLTGLRGAFFGQGTRLTVV.

V gene TRBV7-3 combines with J gene TRBJ2-7, with 8 bases matching TRBD1. Germline lookup yields CDR1 SGHTA and CDR2 FQGTGA. Trimming cost V 5 bases and J 3 bases; bases outside gene matches: 9. The CDR3 is 15 residues long. The CDR3, as DNA: TGTGCCAGCAGCCCCGCGCCGGGACAGGTCTACGAGCAGTACTTC. Translation: CASSPAPGQVYEQYF.